This TCR beta chain was found in a study of T cells in Graves' hyperthyroidism and ophthalmopathy. Patients were excluded for uncontrolled infection, other autoimmune disease, pregnancy or lactation. The length of the CDR3 is 12 residues. The germline gives CDR1 LNHDA, CDR2 SQIVND (reference sequence). Trimming removed 5 bases at V and 8 bases at J, with 10 bases between. This clonotype was observed a few times. TCR beta CDR3 regions were amplified from RNA transcripts. The HTBI primer set was used in a first-round RT-PCR of the TCR CDR3. TCRdb re-analysed the multiplex PCR reads in MiXCR, keeping a single row per CDR3 protein. The data contain about 500,000 distinct CDR3 sequences, 15% to 20% of them singletons.

The chain links TRBV19 to TRBJ2-1, with no clear D. Sample: blood. This receptor was identified in a woman aged 25 to 45 with Graves' ophthalmopathy. This chain's CDR3 is CASSPVGYEQFF. CDR3 nucleotides: TGTGCCAGTAGTCCAGTGGGGTATGAGCAGTTCTTC.